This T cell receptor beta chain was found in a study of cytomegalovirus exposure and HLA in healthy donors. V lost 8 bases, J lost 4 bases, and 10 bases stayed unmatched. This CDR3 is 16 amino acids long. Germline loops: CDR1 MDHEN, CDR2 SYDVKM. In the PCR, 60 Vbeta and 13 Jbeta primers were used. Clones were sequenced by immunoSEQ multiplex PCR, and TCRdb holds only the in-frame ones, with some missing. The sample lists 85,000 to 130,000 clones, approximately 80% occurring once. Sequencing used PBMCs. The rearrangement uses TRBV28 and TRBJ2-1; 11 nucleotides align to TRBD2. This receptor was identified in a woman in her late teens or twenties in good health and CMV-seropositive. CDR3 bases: TGTGCCAGCCTACCGGGGGGACTAGCGGCTTACAATGAGCAGTTCTTC. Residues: CASLPGGLAAYNEQFF.